Listed below are T cell receptor beta chains from one sample, sequenced in a study of prognosis after radiotherapy for stage I lung cancer. TCRdb called the multiplex PCR reads again in MiXCR, with one record for every CDR3 protein. The data contain over 10,000 distinct CDR3 sequences, about 51% of them singletons. The material sequenced was PBMCs, taken before or after stereotactic body radiation therapy (not recorded which). The receptors here all came from a donor at least 50 years old with non-small cell lung cancer. The CDR3 runs from the conserved cysteine through the conserved F or W. A D gene is named only where the DNA matches it firmly. Expanded clones are given a class, and other clones once, few, many or no size at all.

V gene	J gene	clone size	D gene	CDR3 DNA	CDR3 protein
TRBV6-4	TRBJ2-7	-	-	TGTGCCAGCAAGTCAGTGAGATCCTACGAGCAGTACTTC	CASKSVRSYEQYF
TRBV11-2	TRBJ2-2	medium-sized	TRBD2	TGTGCCAGCAGCCAGGGACTAGCGAAAGCGAACACCGGGGAGCTGTTTTTT	CASSQGLAKANTGELFF
TRBV7-2	TRBJ1-1	-	-	TGTGCCAGCAGCTTCGCCTTCATGAACACTGAAGCTTTCTTT	CASSFAFMNTEAFF
TRBV6-1	TRBJ2-1	medium-sized	TRBD2	TGTGCCAGCAGTGAAGGGACTAGCGGGAGTGAGCAGTTCTTC	CASSEGTSGSEQFF
TRBV19	TRBJ2-3	-	TRBD2	TGTGCCAGTAGTCCCATTGCTAGCGGGACCTCAGATACGCAGTATTTT	CASSPIASGTSDTQYF
TRBV30	TRBJ2-7	-	TRBD1	TGTGCCTGGAGTACAGGGGGGGAGCAGTACTTC	CAWSTGGEQYF
TRBV20-1	TRBJ2-1	many	TRBD1	TGCAGTGCTAGAGAGCTGGACAGGACGGGGCCCAATGAGCAGTTCTTC	CSARELDRTGPNEQFF
TRBV28	TRBJ1-1	-	-	TGTGCCAGCAGTCGTTACAGGGAAGATTTCTTT	CASSRYREDFF
TRBV7-2	TRBJ2-1	-	-	TGTGCCAGCAGCTTAGAATGGACTAGGGGGAGGTATAACAATGAGCAGTTCTTC	CASSLEWTRGRYNNEQFF
TRBV12-3/TRBV12-4	TRBJ2-7	medium-sized	TRBD1	TGTGCCAGCAGTTTGTCAGGGGGCGTATGGGACGAGCAGTACTTC	CASSLSGGVWDEQYF
TRBV11-2	TRBJ1-2	-	-	TGTGCCAGCTTAACGGGACCCAACTATGGCTACACCTTC	CASLTGPNYGYTF
TRBV6-2/TRBV6-3	TRBJ2-5	many	TRBD1	TGTGCCAGCAGACACAGGGGCCACCAAGAGACCCAGTACTTC	CASRHRGHQETQYF
TRBV30	TRBJ2-1	-	-	TGTGCCTGGAGTGTACGAGATTACAATGTGCAGTTCTTC	CAWSVRDYNVQFF
TRBV5-1	TRBJ1-4	-	-	TGCGCCAGCAGCAGGGCCTCGACTGATGAAAAACTGTTTTTT	CASSRASTDEKLFF
TRBV11-3	TRBJ2-1	medium-sized	-	TGTGCCAGCGGCCAGGGATACAATGAGCAGTTCTTC	CASGQGYNEQFF
TRBV27	TRBJ1-6	medium-sized	-	TGTGCCAGCAGTCCGGGGCGACTCTTATATAATTCACCCCTCCACTTT	CASSPGRLLYNSPLHF
TRBV12-3/TRBV12-4	TRBJ2-7	medium-sized	TRBD1	TGTGCCAGCAGTGACAGGGACAACGAGCAGTACTTC	CASSDRDNEQYF
TRBV28	TRBJ2-3	medium-sized	TRBD1	TGTGCCAGCAGTTTATACAGGGGGCGGGATACGCAGTATTTT	CASSLYRGRDTQYF
TRBV6-4	TRBJ1-2	medium-sized	TRBD1	TGTGCCAGCAGGCCTACGACAGGGGGGACTGGCTACACCTTC	CASRPTTGGTGYTF
TRBV28	TRBJ2-3	medium-sized	TRBD2	TGTGCCAGCAGTATAATGGGACTAGCGATTACAGATACGCAGTATTTT	CASSIMGLAITDTQYF
TRBV20-1	TRBJ2-7	few	TRBD1	TGCAGTGCCAGGACAGGTGATTTAGGCGAGCAGTACTTC	CSARTGDLGEQYF
TRBV3-1	TRBJ1-6	-	-	TGTGCCAGCAGCCCAACCGCACAGTCCTATAATTCACCCCTCCACTTT	CASSPTAQSYNSPLHF
TRBV12-3/TRBV12-4	TRBJ2-1	-	-	TGTGCCAGCAGAAGGGACTCCCCGGACCGGTTCTTC	CASRRDSPDRFF
TRBV6-5	TRBJ2-1	-	-	TGTGTCAGCAGTTACGGTCGGAGTAGCTCCTACAATGAGCAGTTCTTC	CVSSYGRSSSYNEQFF
TRBV7-9	TRBJ1-1	-	-	TGTGCCAGCAGCTTTAGGGGTAACACTGAAGCTTTCTTT	CASSFRGNTEAFF
TRBV29-1	TRBJ2-2	-	-	TGCAGCGTTCAATTCCCCGGGGAAGCCGTACCGGGGGAGCTGTTTTTT	CSVQFPGEAVPGELFF
TRBV3-1	TRBJ2-3	many	-	TGTGCCAGCAGCCTTGGACGTTACACAGATACGCAGTATTTT	CASSLGRYTDTQYF
TRBV7-8	TRBJ2-7	many	-	TGTGCCAGCAGCTTAGGGGCACAACGAACGACCTACGAGCAGTACTTC	CASSLGAQRTTYEQYF
TRBV2	TRBJ2-3	-	TRBD1	TGTGCCAGCAGTAAAAACAGGGGGCAGTCAGATACGCAGTATTTT	CASSKNRGQSDTQYF
TRBV20-1	TRBJ1-2	medium-sized	-	TGCAGTGCTAGAGTGGGAGGAAAACTTAACTATGGCTACACCTTC	CSARVGGKLNYGYTF
TRBV12-3/TRBV12-4	TRBJ1-1	-	-	TGTGCCATCAGGCACATGAGATTGAACACTGAAGCTTTCTTT	CAIRHMRLNTEAFF
TRBV20-1	TRBJ1-1	many	TRBD1	TGCAGTGCTCCCGACAGGGTGAAAACAATGAACACTGAAGCTTTCTTT	CSAPDRVKTMNTEAFF
TRBV6-5	TRBJ2-5	-	TRBD2	TGTGCCGGCAGTTACTGGACTAGCACCGAGACCCAGTACTTC	CAGSYWTSTETQYF
TRBV27	TRBJ1-3	many	TRBD1	TGTGCCAGCAGTTCCCTAGGGGGCGGCTCTGGAAACACCATATATTTT	CASSSLGGGSGNTIYF
TRBV28	TRBJ2-7	once	TRBD2	TGTGCCAGCAGTTTATTTTCCCAGGTTTGGGAGGGAGGGCCCATAGTACAGTACTTC	CASSLFSQVWEGGPIVQYF